This TCR beta chain was sequenced during a study of CXCR3-negative and CXCR3-positive naive CD8 T cells. General study points: CXCR3-positive naive cells carried more hydrophobic TRB CDR3s than CXCR3-negative ones.

The CDR3 loop spans 15 amino acids. Per the germline V gene, CDR1 is SSHAT and CDR2 is FNYEAQ (reference sequence). The TRB libraries of cDNA were built by UMI-labeled 5' RACE. Following a re-call of the 5' RACE reads, TCRdb has one entry per CDR3 protein and lacks DNA. The sample data list 100,000 or so distinct CDR3 sequences. Of note for this clonotype: The target antigen is unknown.

Investigators sorted each CD8+ T cell subset in triplicate, taking 300,000 to 350,000 cells each time. The chain combines TRBV7-7 with TRBJ2-1; TCRdb names TRBD1, which stays unverified in the absence of DNA. The sequenced sample consisted of naive CXCR3+ CD8+ T cells from blood. Subset defined: CD45RO-CCR7+CD27+CD95- naive CD8+ T cells expressing CXCR3 (TNR3+). This sequence originates from a human donor in good health. Some clones in this sample may be carry-over from other donors' samples. CDR3 sequence: CASSFMTGGHNEQFF.